The rows below give T cell receptor beta chains drawn from one sample of a study of early T cells in non-severe SARS-CoV-2 infection. From the 5' RACE reads, TCRdb called clonotypes with MiXCR, one entry per CDR3 protein. The table lists roughly 69,000 distinct CDR3 sequences, 8.8% of them singletons, with about an eighth in the top ten. This specimen was whole blood, taken at baseline. These receptors were collected from an adult who was a healthcare worker with PCR-confirmed SARS-CoV-2 infection or an uninfected control (not recorded which). Both conserved end residues are part of each CDR3. The D gene is left open where the match is weak. Some rows mark clone size as missing; the rest say once, few, many or name a class of expanded clone.

V gene	clone size	D gene	J gene	CDR3 protein	CDR3 DNA
TRBV7-2	NA	NA	TRBJ1-3	CASSFDGYSGNTIYF	TGTGCCAGCAGCTTTGACGGTTACTCTGGAAACACCATATATTTT
TRBV5-1	few	TRBD2	TRBJ2-5	CASSLTGLAGVETQYF	TGCGCCAGCAGCTTGACCGGACTAGCGGGAGTGGAGACCCAGTACTTC
TRBV28	NA	TRBD1	TRBJ1-1	CAGSTGGRTEAFF	TGTGCCGGCTCGACAGGGGGCCGCACTGAAGCTTTCTTT
TRBV20-1	NA	NA	TRBJ2-3	CSAMTGTDTQYF	TGCAGTGCTATGACAGGCACAGATACGCAGTATTTT
TRBV4-1	many	NA	TRBJ2-1	CASSQASGGDYNEQFF	TGCGCCAGCAGCCAAGCATCAGGCGGGGACTACAATGAGCAGTTCTTC
TRBV6-2/TRBV6-3	NA	NA	TRBJ2-5	CASSYKETQYF	TGTGCCAGCAGTTACAAAGAGACCCAGTACTTC
TRBV7-2	NA	TRBD2	TRBJ2-5	CASSFSPGGPGTQYF	TGTGCCAGCAGCTTTTCGCCGGGAGGGCCCGGGACCCAGTACTTC
TRBV30	NA	TRBD2	TRBJ2-7	CAWSNSGLGTYEQYF	TGTGCCTGGAGTAACTCCGGACTAGGTACCTACGAGCAGTACTTC
TRBV12-3/TRBV12-4	few	TRBD1	TRBJ2-5	CASSLGQEETQYF	TGTGCCAGCAGTCTCGGACAGGAAGAGACCCAGTACTTC
TRBV10-2	few	NA	TRBJ1-1	CASSETVVNTEAFF	TGCGCCAGCAGTGAAACAGTAGTGAACACTGAAGCTTTCTTT
TRBV5-6	many	TRBD1	TRBJ1-4	CASSLFIGGGQPNEKLFF	TGTGCCAGCAGCCTGTTCATAGGCGGGGGACAGCCTAATGAAAAACTGTTTTTT
TRBV18	few	NA	TRBJ2-7	CASSPERGIISTHEQYF	TGTGCCAGCTCACCTGAGCGAGGGATAATAAGTACTCACGAGCAGTACTTC
TRBV18	many	NA	TRBJ1-6	CASSPGGDSPLHF	TGTGCCAGCTCACCAGGCGGGGATTCACCCCTCCACTTT
TRBV5-4	NA	TRBD2	TRBJ2-1	CASSSGTSAGEQFF	TGTGCCAGCAGCTCCGGGACTAGCGCTGGTGAGCAGTTCTTC
TRBV30	few	NA	TRBJ2-3	CACTMSDTQYF	TGTGCCTGTACAATGTCGGATACGCAGTATTTT
TRBV3-1	NA	TRBD1	TRBJ2-5	CASSQWTGGFIETRYF	TGTGCCAGCAGCCAATGGACAGGCGGATTCATCGAGACCCGGTACTTC
TRBV7-8	NA	NA	TRBJ2-3	CASNVVTGPPSTDTQYF	TGTGCCAGCAATGTGGTTACAGGACCCCCTAGCACAGATACGCAGTATTTT
TRBV23-1	few	TRBD2	TRBJ2-3	CASSFYSGSLDTQYF	TGCGCCAGCAGTTTCTATAGCGGGAGTTTAGATACGCAGTATTTT
TRBV10-3	many	NA	TRBJ2-3	CAISGYPGPPDSDTQYF	TGTGCCATCAGTGGCTATCCAGGGCCCCCGGACTCAGATACGCAGTATTTT
TRBV19	NA	NA	TRBJ1-2	CASHTGNNYGYTF	TGTGCCAGTCATACAGGGAACAACTATGGCTACACCTTC
TRBV18	many	TRBD2	TRBJ2-7	CASSRGLAGDEQYF	TGTGCCAGCTCACGGGGACTAGCGGGAGACGAGCAGTACTTC
TRBV6-1	few	TRBD2	TRBJ2-1	CASNRLADNEQFF	TGTGCCAGCAATCGGCTAGCGGACAATGAGCAGTTCTTC
TRBV5-8	few	NA	TRBJ2-3	CASSLAPGIDPTDTQYF	TGTGCCAGCAGCTTGGCCCCTGGGATCGATCCGACAGATACGCAGTATTTT
TRBV29-1	once	TRBD1	TRBJ2-6	CSVLTGANSGANALTF	TGCAGCGTCCTCACAGGGGCTAACTCTGGGGCCAACGCCCTGACTTTC
TRBV2	few	TRBD1	TRBJ1-5	CASRRDRGGNQPQHF	TGTGCCAGCAGGAGGGACAGGGGAGGCAATCAGCCCCAGCATTTT
TRBV12-3/TRBV12-4	few	TRBD1	TRBJ1-5	CASSQTGVRPQHF	TGTGCCAGCAGTCAGACAGGGGTGAGGCCCCAGCATTTT
TRBV2	once	TRBD1	TRBJ2-5	CVSSGQGASEETQYF	TGTGTCAGCAGTGGGCAGGGGGCCTCGGAGGAGACCCAGTACTTC
TRBV6-1	many	NA	TRBJ1-2	CASSDGALGGNIIYGYTF	TGTGCCAGCAGTGATGGGGCTCTTGGGGGCAACATCATCTATGGCTACACCTTC
TRBV7-9	NA	NA	TRBJ1-5	CASSLEGGGNQPQHF	TGTGCCAGCAGCTTAGAGGGCGGGGGCAATCAGCCCCAGCATTTT
TRBV7-9	many	TRBD1	TRBJ2-7	CASSMTGVTYEQYF	TGTGCCAGCAGCATGACAGGGGTAACCTACGAGCAGTACTTC
TRBV7-7	NA	TRBD2	TRBJ2-5	CASSLGLGQETQYF	TGTGCTAGCAGCTTGGGACTAGGCCAAGAGACCCAGTACTTC
TRBV9	NA	NA	TRBJ2-3	CASSVRGFPTDTQYF	TGTGCCAGCAGCGTAAGGGGGTTCCCCACAGATACGCAGTATTTT
TRBV7-3	few	TRBD2	TRBJ2-1	CASSLSGRAYNEQFF	TGTGCCAGCAGCCTTAGCGGGAGGGCCTACAATGAGCAGTTCTTC
TRBV11-2	NA	NA	TRBJ2-5	CASSFGETQYF	TGTGCCAGCAGCTTCGGCGAGACCCAGTACTTC
TRBV27	few	NA	TRBJ2-7	CASSLGQLNYEQYF	TGTGCCAGCAGTTTGGGTCAGCTAAACTACGAGCAGTACTTC
TRBV20-1	many	NA	TRBJ2-3	CSAEVGPTSSTDTQYF	TGCAGTGCTGAAGTGGGACCCACGTCTAGCACAGATACGCAGTATTTT
TRBV19	many	TRBD2	TRBJ2-1	CASRSGKSSGSYNEQFF	TGTGCCAGTAGATCAGGGAAATCTAGCGGATCCTACAATGAGCAGTTCTTC
TRBV11-3	many	NA	TRBJ2-3	CASSRGQYSTDTQYF	TGTGCCAGCAGCAGAGGACAGTATAGCACAGATACGCAGTATTTT
TRBV7-3	NA	NA	TRBJ2-2	CASSRTNTGELFF	TGTGCCAGCAGCCGGACGAACACCGGGGAGCTGTTTTTT
TRBV5-1	many	NA	TRBJ2-3	CASSLYSRDTQYF	TGCGCCAGCAGCTTGTACTCGAGAGATACGCAGTATTTT
TRBV10-2	NA	NA	TRBJ2-2	CASSESRTIENTGELFF	TGCGCCAGCAGTGAGTCGAGGACCATAGAGAACACCGGGGAGCTGTTTTTT
TRBV5-8	many	NA	TRBJ1-5	CASSLYGQPQHF	TGTGCCAGCAGCTTGTATGGTCAGCCCCAGCATTTT
TRBV6-5	many	NA	TRBJ2-3	CASSYGDGLTDTQYF	TGTGCCAGCAGTTACGGGGACGGACTCACAGATACGCAGTATTTT
TRBV29-1	many	NA	TRBJ1-1	CSVEGMRPEAFF	TGCAGCGTTGAAGGGATGCGGCCTGAAGCTTTCTTT
TRBV7-6	many	NA	TRBJ1-6	CASSNRSFNSPLHF	TGTGCCAGCAGTAACAGATCTTTCAATTCACCCCTCCACTTT
TRBV7-6	many	TRBD1	TRBJ2-3	CASSLLSGQGSDTQYF	TGTGCCAGCAGCTTACTCTCGGGACAGGGCTCAGATACGCAGTATTTT
TRBV15	few	NA	TRBJ2-1	CATSRETVSEQFF	TGTGCCACCAGCAGAGAGACCGTCAGTGAGCAGTTCTTC
TRBV12-3/TRBV12-4	many	NA	TRBJ2-7	CASSFSYEQYF	TGTGCCAGCAGTTTCTCCTACGAGCAGTACTTC
TRBV7-9	NA	NA	TRBJ2-1	CASSDGTGGLLAGYNEQFF	TGTGCCAGCAGCGACGGGACAGGGGGACTACTAGCGGGGTACAATGAGCAGTTCTTC
TRBV19	NA	TRBD2	TRBJ2-3	CASNPGSGGTDTQYF	TGTGCCAGTAACCCGGGCAGCGGGGGAACAGATACGCAGTATTTT
TRBV29-1	many	NA	TRBJ1-4	CSVEVQQAEKLFF	TGCAGCGTTGAAGTACAACAGGCTGAAAAACTGTTTTTT
TRBV24-1	many	TRBD2	TRBJ2-1	CATSDPGLAETNEQFF	TGTGCCACCAGTGACCCTGGACTAGCGGAAACCAATGAGCAGTTCTTC